The source of this T cell receptor beta chain is a study of cytomegalovirus exposure and HLA in healthy donors. The CDR3 runs 16 residues. V lost 4 bases and J lost 4, with 19 bases in between. The germline CDR1 and CDR2 sequences are MNHNS and SASEGT. Primers for the PCR totalled 60 Vbeta and 13 Jbeta. Method: immunoSEQ multiplex PCR; TCRdb's copy keeps in-frame clones and lacks some. The sample lists 160,000 or so clones, about 72% occurring once. Sequencing was done on a sample of PBMCs. The clonotype was recovered from a man aged 60 to 75 in good health and CMV-seronegative. This chain links TRBV6-1 with TRBJ1-1, with D possibly being TRBD1 (5 bases). The CDR3 DNA sequence: TGTGCCAGCAGTGGAGTATCCAGGATCGGGGGCACTGAAGCTTTCTTT. Its protein is CASSGVSRIGGTEAFF.